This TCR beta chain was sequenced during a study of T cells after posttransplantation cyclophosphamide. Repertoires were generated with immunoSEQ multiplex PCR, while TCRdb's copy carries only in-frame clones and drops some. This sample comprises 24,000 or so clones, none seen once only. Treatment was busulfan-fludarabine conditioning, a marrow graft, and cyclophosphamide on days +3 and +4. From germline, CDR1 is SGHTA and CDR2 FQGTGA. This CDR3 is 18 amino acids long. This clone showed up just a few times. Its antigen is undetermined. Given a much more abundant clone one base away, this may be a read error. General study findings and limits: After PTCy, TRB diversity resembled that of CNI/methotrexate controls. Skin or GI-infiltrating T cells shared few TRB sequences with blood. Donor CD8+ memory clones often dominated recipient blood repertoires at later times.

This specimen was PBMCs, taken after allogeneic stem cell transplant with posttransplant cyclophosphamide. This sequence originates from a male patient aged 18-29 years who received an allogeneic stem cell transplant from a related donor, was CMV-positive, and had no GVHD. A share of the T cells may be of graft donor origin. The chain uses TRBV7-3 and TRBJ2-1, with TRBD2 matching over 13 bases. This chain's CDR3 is CASGLLAGGPFRDNEQFF. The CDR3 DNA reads TGTGCCAGCGGCTTACTAGCGGGAGGGCCTTTTCGTGACAATGAGCAGTTCTTC.